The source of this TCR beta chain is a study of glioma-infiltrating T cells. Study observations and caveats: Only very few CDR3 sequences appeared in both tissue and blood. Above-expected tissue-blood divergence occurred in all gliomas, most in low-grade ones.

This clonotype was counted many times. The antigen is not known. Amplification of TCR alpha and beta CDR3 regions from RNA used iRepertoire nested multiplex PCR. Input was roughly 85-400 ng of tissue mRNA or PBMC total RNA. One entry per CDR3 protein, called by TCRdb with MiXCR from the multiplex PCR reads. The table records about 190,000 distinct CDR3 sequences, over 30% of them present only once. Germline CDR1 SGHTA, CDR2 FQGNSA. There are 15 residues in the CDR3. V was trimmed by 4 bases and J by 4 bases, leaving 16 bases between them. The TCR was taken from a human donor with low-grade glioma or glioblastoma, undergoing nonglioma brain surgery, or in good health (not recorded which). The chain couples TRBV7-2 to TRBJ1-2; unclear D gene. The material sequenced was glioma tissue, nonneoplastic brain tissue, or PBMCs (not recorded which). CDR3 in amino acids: CASSSPLPDGYGYTF. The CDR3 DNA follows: TGTGCCAGCAGCTCTCCACTCCCGGACGGCTATGGCTACACCTTC.